Listed here are 8 T cell receptor beta chains from one sample, sequenced in a study of identical twins. Each CDR3 protein gets one entry after TCRdb re-called the 5' RACE reads with MiXCR. The sample includes hundreds of thousands of distinct CDR3 sequences, 9% to 15% seen only once; the top ten take around 1.5%. These data were also filed under a second study, of yellow fever vaccine responses in identical twins.

Sequenced input: PBMCs. These receptors were obtained from a woman aged 18-29 years in good health.

The table lists this clonotype with a few counts. J is TRBJ2-1 and V is TRBV6-1, with TRBD2 matching 14 bases. CDR1 is MNHNS and CDR2 is SASEGT in the germline V gene. Trimming removed 7 bases from V and 6 bases from J; junction bases left unmatched: 8. The CDR3 consists of 16 residues. The CDR3, as DNA: TGTGCCAGCACCCCTCGCGGGACTAGCGGGGGCAATGAGCAGTTCTTC. This translates into CASTPRGTSGGNEQFF.

This clonotype was found many times. The chain couples TRBV4-1 to TRBJ1-1; D is perhaps TRBD1 (5 bases). From germline, CDR1 is MGHRA and CDR2 YSYEKL. This CDR3 has 14 residues. With 4 bases removed from V and 2 bases from J, the gap between germline ends came to 11 bases. The CDR3 loop reads CASSPQQVNTEAFF. CDR3 coding DNA: TGCGCCAGCAGCCCCCAACAGGTAAACACTGAAGCTTTCTTT.

This clonotype was recorded many times. V and J are TRBV27 and TRBJ2-7; the match to TRBD1 covers 10 bases. Trimming cost V 3 bases and J 4 bases; bases outside gene matches: 3. This CDR3 spans 14 amino acids. CDR1 MNHEY and CDR2 SMNVEV come from the germline V gene (reference sequence). For the CDR3, the DNA is TGTGCCAGCAGTTTCGGGACAGGGGAATACGAGCAGTACTTC. Residues: CASSFGTGEYEQYF.

This clonotype appeared a few times. The CDR3 DNA follows: TGTGCCAGCAAGGTTGGGGGTGGTCAGGAGCAGTACTTC. Protein product: CASKVGGGQEQYF. V is TRBV12-3 or TRBV12-4 and J is TRBJ2-7; D possibly matches TRBD1 or TRBD2 (5 bases each). The V end was cut by 7 bases, the J end by 7 bases, with 17 bases between. CDR3 length: 13 amino acids.

This clonotype was detected many times. The chain joins TRBV5-1 to TRBJ2-3; TRBD2 aligns across 7 bases. V shed 0 bases and J 1 base; nucleotides not matched to a gene: 8. The CDR3 sequence is 17 residues long. CDR1 is SGHRS and CDR2 is YFSETQ in the germline V gene. The CDR3, as DNA: TGCGCCAGCAGCTTGGTCGTGCGCGGGGGAGGCACAGATACGCAGTATTTT. This translates into CASSLVVRGGGTDTQYF.

The V gene is TRBV4-1, the J gene TRBJ2-1; possible D gene TRBD2, 5 bases. V was cut by 0 bases and J by 2 bases, with 11 bases left in between. The V gene's germline CDR1 is MGHRA and CDR2 YSYEKL. CDR3 length: 16 amino acids. The CDR3 protein is CASSQEWERPYNEQFF. As DNA, the CDR3 is TGCGCCAGCAGCCAAGAGTGGGAGAGGCCCTACAATGAGCAGTTCTTC.

V and J are TRBV29-1 and TRBJ2-7; unclear D gene. The V gene's germline CDR1 is SQVTM and CDR2 ANQGSEA. Between the trimmed V and J ends, which lost 0 bases and 7 bases, there was a span of 13 bases. The length of the CDR3 is 13 residues. The chain's CDR3 is CSVEDWEGGEQYF. CDR3 DNA sequence: TGCAGCGTTGAAGATTGGGAAGGTGGGGAGCAGTACTTC.

This clonotype was detected only a few times. The chain has TRBV20-1 and TRBJ1-5; TRBD1 matches at 9 bases. CDR3 length: 14 amino acids. The germline gives CDR1 DFQATT, CDR2 SNEGSKA (reference sequence). The V gene end was trimmed by 5 bases and the J gene end by 6 bases; junction bases not matched to a gene: 8. The chain's CDR3 is CSAVHTGGSQPQHF. The CDR3 DNA follows: TGCAGTGCTGTACACACAGGGGGCAGTCAGCCCCAGCATTTT.